Listed here are 23 T cell receptor beta chains from one sample, sequenced in a study of cytomegalovirus exposure and HLA in healthy donors. Researchers ran the PCR with 60 Vbeta and 13 Jbeta primers. Using immunoSEQ multiplex PCR, the repertoire was profiled, and TCRdb retains in-frame clones only, with some absent. The sample includes around 160,000 clones, 75% to 90% of them seen just once. Sequenced material: PBMCs. The receptors come from a man in his fifties or sixties in good health and CMV-seropositive.

The chain couples TRBV28 to TRBJ2-1; possibly TRBD1 for D (5 bases). The CDR3 has 12 amino acids. V dropped 6 bases and J dropped 6 bases, with 9 bases sitting between them. Germline V gives CDR1 MDHEN, CDR2 SYDVKM. The CDR3, as DNA: TGTGCCAGCAGCAGGACACTCAATGAGCAGTTCTTC. Translated, it gives CASSRTLNEQFF.

The chain combines TRBV5-1 with TRBJ1-1; D remains unclear. This CDR3 is 15 amino acids long. With 0 bases removed from V and 5 bases from J, the gap between germline ends came to 14 bases. CDR1 SGHRS and CDR2 YFSETQ come from the germline V gene. CDR3 sequence (DNA): TGCGCCAGCAGCTTGGGTGCGACTGCAAGAACTGAAGCTTTCTTT. Translated: CASSLGATARTEAFF.

The J gene is TRBJ2-5, the V gene TRBV6-5, with D hard to call. Germline values: CDR1 MNHEY, CDR2 SVGAGI. CDR3 size: 12 residues. Trimming removed 6 bases at V and 0 bases at J, with 5 bases between. CDR3 in DNA: TGTGCCAGCAGCCAGTACCAAGAGACCCAGTACTTC. This gives the protein CASSQYQETQYF.

As for this clone: Other DNA sequences within the sample encode an identical CDR3. The rearrangement uses TRBV5-1 and TRBJ1-5, with unresolved D. The V gene lost 0 bases and the J gene lost 4 bases, with 5 bases spanning the gap. The CDR3 consists of 13 residues. Germline CDR1 and CDR2: SGHRS and YFSETQ. DNA of the CDR3: TGCGCCAGCAGCTTGGGTCAGAATCAGCCCCAGCATTTT. This gives the protein CASSLGQNQPQHF.

Regarding this clone: The junction departs from the called germline gene at one end, perhaps through a read error. V gene TRBV7-9 combines with J gene TRBJ2-3; 7 bases map to TRBD1. Per the germline V gene, CDR1 is SEHNR and CDR2 is FQNEAQ (reference sequence). The CDR3 sequence is 17 residues long. The CDR3 loop reads CSSSTFDRDLRTDTQYF. DNA for the CDR3: TGTTCCAGCAGCACCTTCGACAGGGATTTGCGGACAGATACGCAGTATTTT.

As concerns this clone: This CDR3 is also generated by other DNA sequences in the sample. The chain couples TRBV7-9 to TRBJ2-3; D is possibly TRBD2 (6 bases). CDR3 length: 16 residues. Germline CDR1 SEHNR, CDR2 FQNEAQ (reference sequence). Trimming left V 1 base short and J 0 bases short, with 11 bases between. This CDR3 reads CASSLGRGTSTDTQYF. The CDR3 DNA is TGTGCCAGCAGCTTAGGGAGGGGAACTAGCACAGATACGCAGTATTTT.

DNA of the CDR3: TGTGCCAGCAGTGTGGACAAGGTGCAAGAGACCCAGTACTTC. This encodes CASSVDKVQETQYF. The rearrangement uses TRBV6-1 and TRBJ2-5, with D perhaps TRBD1 (5 bases). Trimming left V 4 bases short and J 2 bases short, with 11 bases between. This CDR3 has 14 residues. CDR1 is MNHNS and CDR2 is SASEGT in the germline V gene.

The CDR3 protein is CASSTDISSYNEQFF. CDR3 in DNA: TGCGCCAGCAGCACGGACATTAGCTCCTACAATGAGCAGTTCTTC. The J gene is TRBJ2-1, the V gene TRBV5-1, with a tentative D call TRBD1 (5 bases). Germline V CDR1 and CDR2: SGHRS, YFSETQ. This CDR3 region has 15 residues. V was cut by 4 bases and J by 0 bases, with 11 bases left in between.

This chain links TRBV7-2 with TRBJ2-5; a possible D gene is TRBD2 (6 bases). The V gene lost 2 bases and the J gene lost 2 bases, with 9 bases spanning the gap. Germline CDR1 is SGHTA and CDR2 is FQGNSA. This CDR3 has 14 residues. The CDR3 region is CASSLTAGQETQYF. The CDR3 coding sequence is TGTGCCAGCAGCTTAACGGCGGGGCAAGAGACCCAGTACTTC.

The chain couples TRBV9 to TRBJ2-7; TRBD1 matches 9 bases. Per the germline V gene, CDR1 is SGDLS and CDR2 is YYNGEE. J was trimmed by 3 bases and V by 3 bases; bases with no gene match: 4. The CDR3 length is 14 residues. This CDR3 reads CASSAETGGYEQYF. As DNA, the CDR3 is TGTGCCAGCAGCGCAGAGACAGGGGGCTACGAGCAGTACTTC.

The chain carries TRBV30 and TRBJ2-1, with 9 bases aligning to TRBD2. With 0 bases clipped from V and 7 bases from J, the junction kept 7 bases outside the gene matches. The germline gives CDR1 GTSNPN, CDR2 SVGIG (reference sequence). This CDR3 is built from 15 residues. The CDR3 loop is CAWSVGSGRRNEQFF. In DNA, the CDR3 is TGTGCCTGGAGTGTAGGAAGCGGGAGGCGGAATGAGCAGTTCTTC.

This clone showed up just once. The same CDR3 is also encoded by other DNA sequences in this sample. The rearrangement uses TRBV7-8 and TRBJ1-1, with D maybe TRBD1 (5 bases). The V end was cut by 5 bases, the J end by 3 bases, with 7 bases between. Germline values: CDR1 SGHVS, CDR2 FQNEAQ. The CDR3 spans 12 residues. CDR3 bases: TGTGCCAGCAGCCCGGGGGACACTGAAGCTTTCTTT. Its protein product is CASSPGDTEAFF. The variable domain in full, with the rest retrieved from reference TRBV7-8 and TRBJ1-1, is GAGVSQSPRYKVAKRGQDVALRCDPISGHVSLFWYQQALGQGPEFLTYFQNEAQLDKSGLPSDRFFAERPEGSVSTLKIQRTQQEDSAVYLCASSPGDTEAFFGQGTRLTVV.

The rearrangement joins TRBV11-2 to TRBJ2-7; 10 bases are a match to TRBD2. The CDR3 spans 15 residues. Germline values: CDR1 SGHAT, CDR2 FQNNGV. J was trimmed by 3 bases and V by 5 bases; bases with no gene match: 7. The chain's CDR3 is CASSPSGTSDYEQYF. CDR3 sequence (DNA): TGTGCCAGCAGCCCATCTGGGACTAGCGACTACGAGCAGTACTTC.

Comment on this clone: The junction shows a germline mismatch at one end, possibly a read error. This sample includes further DNA sequences coding for the same CDR3. J is TRBJ1-1 and V is TRBV6-5; no clear D gene. The germline gives CDR1 MNHEY, CDR2 SVGAGI. CDR3 length: 12 residues. As DNA, the CDR3 is TGTGCCAGCAGCCGTTTAAATACTGAGGCTTTCTTT. This codes for CASSRLNTEAFF.

The V gene is TRBV5-1, the J gene TRBJ1-1; D is possibly TRBD1 (5 bases). Germline V gene lookup returns CDR1 SGHRS and CDR2 YFSETQ. Trimming left V 3 bases short and J 5 bases short, with 14 bases between. This CDR3 is built from 14 residues. DNA for the CDR3: TGCGCCAGCAGCTCTGGGGGGGGGTGGACTGAAGCTTTCTTT. Amino acids: CASSSGGGWTEAFF.

Concerning this clone: The junction departs from germline at one end; a sequencing error may be responsible. The chain uses TRBV7-7 and TRBJ1-5; TRBD1 aligns across 7 bases. The V gene's germline CDR1 is SSHAT and CDR2 FNYEAQ (reference sequence). This CDR3 spans 19 amino acids. CDR3 amino acids: CASIWWYRGGQSSNQPQHF. In DNA, the CDR3 is TGTGCTAGCATATGGTGGTACCGGGGGGGACAGTCAAGCAATCAGCCCCAGCATTTT.

The chain links TRBV6-1 to TRBJ2-5; 9 nucleotides align to TRBD1. The germline V gene encodes CDR1 MNHNS and CDR2 SASEGT. The CDR3 is 16 amino acids. The J segment lost 11 bases and the V segment lost 4 bases, leaving 17 bases of the junction unmatched. CDR3 sequence: CASSGATGTGMGGQYF. As DNA, the CDR3 is TGTGCCAGCAGTGGGGCCACTGGGACAGGGATGGGAGGGCAGTACTTC.

This chain joins TRBV2 and TRBJ2-5, with D hard to call. The end of the DNA is better explained by TRBJ2-7, so the J call may be wrong. The CDR3 spans 15 residues. CDR1 SNHLY and CDR2 FYNNEI come from the germline V gene. CDR3 nucleotide sequence: TGTGCCAGCAGTGAAGGGCAGCGTCTCTCCTACGAGCAGTACTTC. Translation gives CASSEGQRLSYEQYF.

J is TRBJ1-5 and V is TRBV2; TRBD1 matches 8 bases. V trimming: 6 bases; J trimming: 0 bases; junction bases outside the gene matches: 7. CDR1 is SNHLY, CDR2 FYNNEI, per germline. The CDR3 is 16 amino acids. CDR3: CASRATGGPSNQPQHF. The CDR3 coding sequence is TGTGCCAGCAGGGCCACAGGGGGACCTAGCAATCAGCCCCAGCATTTT.

CDR3 amino acids: CASSPQGSTDTQYF. CDR3 DNA sequence: TGTGCCAGCAGCCCACAGGGTAGCACAGATACGCAGTATTTT. V usage is TRBV5-4 and J usage is TRBJ2-3, with D possibly matching TRBD1 (6 bases). CDR1 and CDR2 (germline): SGHNT, YYREEE (reference sequence). The CDR3 sequence is 14 residues long. The V end was cut by 4 bases, the J end by 0 bases, with 9 bases between.

V and J are TRBV4-1 and TRBJ2-1; the match to TRBD2 covers 7 bases. This CDR3 has 15 amino acids. J was trimmed by 4 bases and V by 3 bases; bases with no gene match: 6. Germline V gene lookup returns CDR1 MGHRA and CDR2 YSYEKL. The CDR3 bases are TGCGCCAGCAGCCAGCTAGCGGTACCGTACAATGAGCAGTTCTTC. Translation: CASSQLAVPYNEQFF.

This rearrangement joins TRBV7-2 to TRBJ2-5; 9 nucleotides align to TRBD1. The CDR3 is made up of 15 amino acids. With 4 bases clipped from V and 1 base from J, the junction kept 4 bases outside the gene matches. Germline CDR1 is SGHTA and CDR2 is FQGNSA. CDR3 residues: CASSWGTGIQETQYF. DNA for the CDR3: TGTGCCAGCAGCTGGGGGACAGGGATCCAAGAGACCCAGTACTTC.

The V and J genes are TRBV7-6 and TRBJ2-3; TRBD2 agrees at 13 bases. V shed 6 bases, J shed 6 bases, and the junction held 6 bases outside the gene matches. CDR1 and CDR2 (germline): SGHVS, FNYEAQ. The CDR3 contains 15 residues. CDR3 sequence reads: CASRRTSGGMDTQYF. CDR3 coding DNA: TGTGCCAGCAGGAGGACTAGCGGGGGCATGGATACGCAGTATTTT.